These 25 T cell receptor beta chains were sequenced from one sample in a study of OX40 agonist ivuxolimab in advanced cancers. Assay: immunoSEQ multiplex PCR; the TCRdb copy retains only in-frame clones and omits some. The data hold more than 65,000 clones, with approximately 85% observed a single time. The source was CD4+ or CD8+ T cells sorted from blood, collected in a trial of the OX40 agonist ivuxolimab. The receptors shown here come from an adult with an advanced solid tumor such as melanoma, head and neck, liver or kidney cancer.

The J gene is TRBJ2-1, the V gene TRBV5-1, with 11 positions matching TRBD2. The CDR3 contains 16 residues. The junction had 6 bases not matched to a gene; V was cut back by 4 bases and J by 3 bases. Germline V lookup: CDR1 SGHRS, CDR2 YFSETQ. The CDR3 sequence: CASSPRLAGLYNEQFF. CDR3 bases: TGCGCCAGCAGCCCTCGACTAGCGGGACTCTACAATGAGCAGTTCTTC. Together with reference TRBV5-1 and TRBJ2-1, the CDR3 gives the full variable domain: KAGVTQTPRYLIKTRGQQVTLSCSPISGHRSVSWYQQTPGQGLQFLFEYFSETQRNKGNFPGRFSGRQFSNSRSEMNVSTLELGDSALYLCASSPRLAGLYNEQFFGPGTRLTVL.

The J gene is TRBJ2-3, the V gene TRBV19; the match to TRBD2 covers 9 bases. The CDR3 extends over 18 amino acids. The ends lost 0 bases at V and 1 base at J; junction bases unmatched: 8. The germline gives CDR1 LNHDA, CDR2 SQIVND (reference sequence). CDR3 protein: CASSIEGGLAGRTDTQYF. The CDR3 nucleotides read TGTGCCAGTAGTATAGAAGGGGGGCTAGCGGGACGCACAGATACGCAGTATTTT.

The chain is built from TRBV5-4 and TRBJ2-7; D not certain. CDR1 is SGHNT and CDR2 is YYREEE in the germline V gene (reference sequence). Trimming took 3 bases from V and 4 from J, leaving 14 bases between them. This CDR3 comprises 14 residues. The CDR3 DNA reads TGTGCCAGCAGCTCCATTCCCAATTATTACGAGCAGTACTTC. Its translation is CASSSIPNYYEQYF.

This clone was detected a few times. The chain recombines TRBV2 with TRBJ1-2; D is possibly TRBD1 (5 bases). Germline V gene data show CDR1 as SNHLY and CDR2 as FYNNEI. V lost 6 bases and J lost 5, with 16 bases in between. This CDR3 comprises 14 residues. In DNA form, the CDR3 reads TGTGCCAGCAGCGGGACCGGCGCAGGGTATGGCTACACCTTC. Encoded protein: CASSGTGAGYGYTF.

This chain joins TRBV19 and TRBJ1-6; 8 nucleotides line up with TRBD1. Germline V gene data show CDR1 as LNHDA and CDR2 as SQIVND (reference sequence). The CDR3 length is 17 residues. Trimming cost V 1 base and J 5 bases; bases outside gene matches: 7. The CDR3 DNA is TGTGCCAGTAGTATAGCAGCAGGGGGCATCAATAATTCACCCCTCCACTTT. Encoded protein: CASSIAAGGINNSPLHF.

The V call is TRBV10-3, the J call TRBJ2-1; 7 bases fit TRBD1. The CDR3 has 14 residues. Germline CDR1 is ENHRY and CDR2 is SYGVKD. With 4 bases clipped from V and 8 bases from J, the junction kept 8 bases outside the gene matches. CDR3 DNA sequence: TGTGCCATCAGTGTATCCGGGACAGTCGATGAGCAGTTCTTC. It encodes CAISVSGTVDEQFF.

This chain uses TRBV5-4 with TRBJ2-6, with D possibly TRBD1 on 5 matching bases. The germline gives CDR1 SGHNT, CDR2 YYREEE (reference sequence). V lost 3 bases and J lost 2, with 15 bases in between. CDR3 length: 17 amino acids. The CDR3 nucleotides are TGTGCCAGCAGCTATGGACAAAGTGTACCTGGGGCCAACGTCCTGACTTTC. It specifies CASSYGQSVPGANVLTF.

V is TRBV19 and J is TRBJ2-1; D is possibly TRBD1 (5 bases). There are 13 residues in the CDR3. Germline loops: CDR1 LNHDA, CDR2 SQIVND (reference sequence). The V gene lost 5 bases and the J gene lost 9 bases, with 14 bases spanning the gap. The CDR3 spells CASSLWGPGEQFF. The CDR3 bases are TGTGCCAGTAGTCTCTGGGGCCCTGGTGAGCAGTTCTTC.

The chain has TRBV5-1 and TRBJ2-2; D unresolved. Germline CDR1 and CDR2: SGHRS and YFSETQ. V gave up 3 bases and J gave up 3 bases, with 9 bases separating them. The CDR3 length is 14 residues. Here the CDR3 reads CASSSRVDTGELFF. CDR3 bases: TGCGCCAGCAGCTCACGGGTGGACACCGGGGAGCTGTTTTTT.

The rearrangement links TRBV19 to TRBJ2-5; D is undetermined. CDR1 and CDR2 from the germline V gene are LNHDA and SQIVND (reference sequence). V shed 4 bases and J shed 4 bases, with 7 bases lying between them. The CDR3 runs 12 residues. Written as DNA, the CDR3 is TGTGCCAGTAGTAGTGTAGGAGAGACCCAGTACTTC. Its translation is CASSSVGETQYF.

The rearrangement links TRBV6-5 to TRBJ2-7; weak D call: TRBD2 (6 bases). Germline CDR1 reads MNHEY; CDR2 reads SVGAGI. The CDR3 length is 14 residues. The V end lost 0 bases, the J end lost 7 bases, and 13 bases lay between the germline ends. CDR3 bases: TGTGCCAGCAGTTACTCGCAGGAGGGAAGGGAGCAGTACTTC. Protein sequence: CASSYSQEGREQYF.

The V gene is TRBV28, the J gene TRBJ1-6; the D is unclear. This CDR3 has 17 residues. The ends were cut back, 6 bases at V and 0 bases at J, with 15 bases in the middle. Per the germline V gene, CDR1 is MDHEN and CDR2 is SYDVKM. CDR3 sequence reads: CASSSPYPSSYNSPLHF. The CDR3 DNA is TGTGCCAGCAGCTCGCCCTATCCTAGCTCCTATAATTCACCCCTCCACTTT. Drawing the rest from reference TRBV28 and TRBJ1-6, the complete variable domain is DVKVTQSSRYLVKRTGEKVFLECVQDMDHENMFWYRQDPGLGLRLIYFSYDVKMKEKGDIPEGYSVSREKKERFSLILESASTNQTSMYLCASSSPYPSSYNSPLHFGNGTRLTVT.

This clone was detected only once. The V and J genes are TRBV14 and TRBJ2-1; perhaps TRBD2 as D (5 bases). The CDR3 runs 13 residues. The V gene lost 7 bases and the J gene lost 4 bases, with 11 bases spanning the gap. Germline V gives CDR1 SGHDN, CDR2 FVKESK. CDR3 nucleotide sequence: TGTGCCAGCACGGGCGGGCCTTACAATGAGCAGTTCTTC. Amino acids: CASTGGPYNEQFF.

This sequence joins TRBV18 and TRBJ1-1, with D possibly being TRBD1 (6 bases). The CDR3 covers 17 residues. Germline CDR1 KGHSH, CDR2 LQKENI. V was clipped by 2 bases and J by 0 bases, with 16 bases between them. The DNA for the CDR3 is TGTGCCAGCTCACCATACAGGGTGGGGCTCATGAACACTGAAGCTTTCTTT. It yields the protein CASSPYRVGLMNTEAFF.

The chain employs TRBV10-3 and TRBJ1-6; D perhaps matches TRBD1 (5 bases). Trimming cost V 3 bases and J 7 bases, with 13 bases left between them. The CDR3 covers 15 residues. Germline CDR1 reads ENHRY; CDR2 reads SYGVKD. In DNA, the CDR3 is TGTGCCATCAGTGAAGGGGAGACGGGGAATTCACCCCTCCACTTT. It is translated as CAISEGETGNSPLHF.

The chain's CDR3 is CSVGGGEGSTDTQYF. In DNA form, the CDR3 reads TGCAGCGTTGGCGGGGGGGAGGGGAGCACAGATACGCAGTATTTT. V usage is TRBV29-1 and J usage is TRBJ2-3; 9 bases are shared with TRBD2. CDR1 SQVTM and CDR2 ANQGSEA come from the germline V gene. Germline trimming cut 4 bases from V and 0 bases from J; bases unmatched to any gene: 5. The CDR3 runs to 15 residues.

The chain joins TRBV18 to TRBJ2-1, with TRBD2 matching over 13 bases. With 4 bases clipped from V and 6 bases from J, the junction kept 3 bases outside the gene matches. From germline, CDR1 is KGHSH and CDR2 LQKENI. The CDR3 is 15 amino acids. CDR3 sequence reads: CASSRTSGSGNEQFF. DNA for the CDR3: TGTGCCAGCTCACGGACTAGCGGGAGCGGCAATGAGCAGTTCTTC.

The DNA of the CDR3 is TGTGCCAGCAGTTATTCTGGGAAGTGGGAGACCCAGTACTTC. Protein product: CASSYSGKWETQYF. V usage is TRBV6-5 and J usage is TRBJ2-5; D is unclear. Germline V lookup: CDR1 MNHEY, CDR2 SVGAGI. V lost 3 bases, J lost 5 bases, and 13 bases lay in between. There are 14 residues in the CDR3.

The chain has TRBV10-3 and TRBJ2-5, with TRBD1 as a possible D gene (6 bases). The tail of the sequence fits TRBJ2-7 better, so the J call may be wrong. The CDR3 runs 14 residues. Germline V gene data show CDR1 as ENHRY and CDR2 as SYGVKD. CDR3: CAISSTGSSYEQYF. DNA for the CDR3: TGTGCCATCAGCTCTACAGGGAGCTCCTACGAGCAGTACTTC.

The chain couples TRBV18 to TRBJ2-1; the D gene is possibly TRBD2 (6 bases). Trimming removed 3 bases at V and 4 bases at J, with 10 bases between. This CDR3 spans 14 amino acids. Germline V gives CDR1 KGHSH, CDR2 LQKENI. CDR3 residues: CASSPGLQYNEQFF. As DNA, the CDR3 is TGTGCCAGCTCACCGGGACTTCAGTACAATGAGCAGTTCTTC.

The chain has TRBV7-9 and TRBJ2-7; D possibly corresponds to TRBD1 (5 bases). The CDR3 loop spans 12 amino acids. Germline lookup yields CDR1 SEHNR and CDR2 FQNEAQ (reference sequence). With 5 bases removed from V and 5 bases from J, the gap between germline ends came to 10 bases. The CDR3 nucleotides read TGTGCCAGCAGCACTCAGGGTCACGAGCAGTACTTC. It yields the protein CASSTQGHEQYF.

The chain combines TRBV15 with TRBJ2-7; possibly TRBD2 for D (5 bases). The CDR3 loop spans 14 amino acids. CDR1 LNHNV and CDR2 YYDKDF come from the germline V gene (reference sequence). Trimming cost V 0 bases and J 6 bases, with 12 bases left between them. CDR3 coding DNA: TGTGCCACCAGCAGAGATCTGGCGGGCGGCGAGCAGTACTTC. The encoded protein is CATSRDLAGGEQYF.

This chain joins TRBV5-4 and TRBJ2-7, with 10 bases that match TRBD2. The CDR3 has 13 amino acids. Trimming cost V 0 bases and J 6 bases; bases outside gene matches: 0. Germline assignment: CDR1 SGHNT and CDR2 YYREEE (reference sequence). The CDR3 protein is CASSLASGSEQYF. In DNA, the CDR3 is TGTGCCAGCAGCTTGGCTAGCGGGAGCGAGCAGTACTTC.

This chain uses TRBV5-1 with TRBJ2-2; TRBD2 might be the D (5 bases). CDR1 SGHRS and CDR2 YFSETQ come from the germline V gene. CDR3 length: 15 amino acids. Between the trimmed V and J ends, which lost 2 bases and 1 base, there was a span of 9 bases. The CDR3 spells CASSFGRRNTGELFF. CDR3 nucleotides: TGCGCCAGCAGCTTTGGGAGACGGAACACCGGGGAGCTGTTTTTT.

The gene calls are TRBV6-5 and TRBJ1-6, with 9 bases lining up with TRBD1. Germline CDR1 is MNHEY and CDR2 is SVGAGI. The CDR3 has 13 residues. The trim removed 7 bases at V and 8 bases at J, leaving 3 bases unmatched. The CDR3 loop reads CASKDRGHSPLHF. CDR3 nucleotides: TGTGCCAGCAAGGACAGGGGACATTCACCCCTCCACTTT.